The 32 T cell receptor beta chains in this list originate from one sample, sequenced in a study of OX40 agonist ivuxolimab in advanced cancers. TCRdb's copy holds only in-frame clones and misses some; the assay was immunoSEQ multiplex PCR. Of 59,000 or so clones in the sample, approximately 82% were seen once. Sequenced here: CD4+ or CD8+ T cells sorted from blood, sampled in a trial of the OX40 agonist ivuxolimab. These receptors originate from an adult with an advanced solid tumor such as melanoma, head and neck, liver or kidney cancer.

The chain combines TRBV28 with TRBJ1-2; 7 bases line up with TRBD1. The CDR3 loop spans 14 amino acids. Germline loops: CDR1 MDHEN, CDR2 SYDVKM. V shed 4 bases, J shed 2 bases, and the junction held 4 bases outside the gene matches. The CDR3 is CASSSPTGNYGYTF. The DNA of the CDR3 is TGTGCCAGCAGTTCGCCGACAGGGAACTATGGCTACACCTTC.

This clone was seen a handful of times. The chain combines TRBV4-2 with TRBJ1-2; D is uncertain. This CDR3 comprises 14 residues. V lost 1 base to trimming and J lost 3 bases, with 9 bases between them. Germline lookup yields CDR1 LGHNA and CDR2 YNFKEQ. The CDR3 loop is CASSQGTSDYGYTF. The CDR3 DNA is TGTGCCAGCAGCCAAGGGACTTCGGACTATGGCTACACCTTC.

V gene TRBV9 combines with J gene TRBJ2-3; 10 nucleotides match TRBD2. CDR1 SGDLS and CDR2 YYNGEE come from the germline V gene. The CDR3 contains 17 residues. J was trimmed by 0 bases and V by 0 bases; bases with no gene match: 4. In DNA, the CDR3 is TGTGCCAGCAGCGTAGGTCTAGCGGGGGCAAGCACAGATACGCAGTATTTT. This translates into CASSVGLAGASTDTQYF.

J is TRBJ2-1 and V is TRBV9, with a tentative D call TRBD2 (6 bases). Germline V gene lookup returns CDR1 SGDLS and CDR2 YYNGEE. The CDR3 runs to 12 residues. The ends were cut back, 5 bases at V and 11 bases at J, with 14 bases in the middle. The CDR3 region has the DNA TGTGCCAGCAGGGGGACCGGAGGGAAGCAGTTCTTC. Amino acids: CASRGTGGKQFF.

The chain carries TRBV7-8 and TRBJ1-2; the D gene is possibly TRBD1 (6 bases). The length of the CDR3 is 13 residues. Trimming stripped 5 bases from V and 5 bases from J, with 12 bases between. The germline V gene has CDR1 SGHVS and CDR2 FQNEAQ. CDR3 DNA sequence: TGTGCCAGCAGCCCAGGGGTGGAATATGGCTACACCTTC. Protein sequence: CASSPGVEYGYTF.

This clone was seen just once. The V and J genes are TRBV11-3 and TRBJ2-5; 7 bases match TRBD1. TRBJ2-7 matches the DNA end more closely, so the J call is doubtful. The CDR3 consists of 13 residues. CDR1 SGHNT and CDR2 YENEEA come from the germline V gene. CDR3 in amino acids: CASSVGTAYEQYF. The CDR3 DNA follows: TGTGCCAGCAGCGTCGGGACAGCCTACGAGCAGTACTTC.

The genes are TRBV7-2 and TRBJ2-5; tentatively, D is TRBD1 (5 bases). The CDR3 runs to 16 residues. Germline CDR1 and CDR2: SGHTA and FQGNSA. V lost 1 base and J 5 bases, leaving 17 bases between the germline ends. This chain's CDR3 is CASSLVVSQGGETQYF. In DNA form, the CDR3 reads TGTGCCAGCAGCTTAGTAGTCAGTCAGGGCGGCGAGACCCAGTACTTC.

The rearrangement joins TRBV6-1 to TRBJ2-1; D is undetermined. The length of the CDR3 is 15 residues. The V end was cut by 3 bases, the J end by 0 bases, with 9 bases between. Per the germline V gene, CDR1 is MNHNS and CDR2 is SASEGT. The CDR3 protein is CASSDGTSSYNEQFF. CDR3 DNA sequence: TGTGCCAGCAGTGACGGTACCAGCTCCTACAATGAGCAGTTCTTC.

The V gene is TRBV7-2, the J gene TRBJ2-3; D gene unclear. In germline, CDR1 is SGHTA, CDR2 FQGNSA. Trimming removed 4 bases at V and 1 base at J, with 15 bases between. The CDR3 loop spans 16 amino acids. The CDR3 loop reads CASSSVSQSGTDTQYF. The CDR3 DNA sequence: TGTGCCAGCAGCTCCGTGTCGCAGTCGGGCACAGATACGCAGTATTTT.

This clone was seen more than once but under ten times. This rearrangement joins TRBV7-8 to TRBJ2-7, with 7 positions matching TRBD2. V lost 5 bases and J lost 3; bases outside the gene matches: 10. The CDR3 has 15 residues. Per the germline V gene, CDR1 is SGHVS and CDR2 is FQNEAQ. CDR3 bases: TGTGCCAGCAGCCCGCGGACTAGTCCGGACTACGAGCAGTACTTC. Translated: CASSPRTSPDYEQYF.

The rearrangement links TRBV7-7 to TRBJ2-2, with TRBD1 matching 10 bases. This CDR3 region has 20 residues. With V trimmed by 0 bases and J by 2 bases, 12 bases remained unmatched. Germline CDR1 and CDR2: SSHAT and FNYEAQ (reference sequence). The CDR3 loop is CASSLAPLRQGAGNTGELFF. The CDR3 DNA sequence: TGTGCCAGCAGCTTAGCGCCTCTGAGACAGGGGGCGGGAAACACCGGGGAGCTGTTTTTT.

This chain joins TRBV15 and TRBJ2-7; D is undetermined. CDR3 size: 17 residues. V was cut by 1 base and J by 4 bases, with 20 bases left in between. Germline CDR1 is LNHNV and CDR2 is YYDKDF (reference sequence). The chain's CDR3 is CATSRVYVSDHDYEQYF. CDR3 DNA sequence: TGTGCCACCAGCAGAGTATATGTCTCGGACCACGATTACGAGCAGTACTTC. Complete variable domain (other parts from reference TRBV15 and TRBJ2-7): DAMVIQNPRYQVTQFGKPVTLSCSQTLNHNVMYWYQQKSSQAPKLLFHYYDKDFNNEADTPDNFQSRRPNTSFCFLDIRSPGLGDTAMYLCATSRVYVSDHDYEQYFGPGTRLTVT.

J is TRBJ2-7 and V is TRBV2, with 8 bases identical to TRBD1. CDR3 size: 15 residues. Losses at the gene ends were 7 bases for V and 0 bases for J; bases not matched to a gene: 8. Looked up from germline, CDR1 is SNHLY and CDR2 is FYNNEI. CDR3 amino acids: CASKEGTGNSYEQYF. CDR3 DNA: TGTGCCAGCAAGGAAGGGACAGGAAACTCCTACGAGCAGTACTTC.

In this sample, this clone turned up a few times. The sample holds other DNA sequences that translate to the same CDR3. V and J are TRBV29-1 and TRBJ1-2; no definite D call. The CDR3 is 11 amino acids. Trimming stripped 5 bases from V and 1 base from J, with 5 bases between. CDR1 is SQVTM, CDR2 ANQGSEA, per germline. The CDR3 nucleotides are TGCAGCGTTTACGGTAACTATGGCTACACCTTC. It is translated as CSVYGNYGYTF.

V is TRBV7-2 and J is TRBJ2-5, with D unresolved. Gene TRBJ2-7 matches the end of the DNA better, so the J call may be wrong. CDR1 and CDR2 from the germline V gene are SGHTA and FQGNSA. The CDR3 has 12 residues. The CDR3 nucleotides are TGTGCCAGCAGCTTAACGGGCTACGAGCAGTACTTC. Amino acids: CASSLTGYEQYF.

The chain combines TRBV30 with TRBJ2-7, with 7 nucleotides matching TRBD1. J lost 3 bases, V lost 7 bases, and 6 bases had no gene match. The CDR3 sequence is 12 residues long. CDR1 and CDR2 (germline): GTSNPN, SVGIG (reference sequence). CDR3 in amino acids: CALGTAYYEQYF. CDR3 DNA: TGTGCCTTGGGGACAGCCTACTACGAGCAGTACTTC.

This clone came up once. V usage is TRBV29-1 and J usage is TRBJ1-1, with TRBD1 as a possible D gene (5 bases). CDR3 length: 13 residues. CDR1 is SQVTM, CDR2 ANQGSEA, per germline. Trimming pared 4 bases from V and 1 base from J, leaving 10 bases between. CDR3: CSVVGRANTEAFF. The CDR3 DNA sequence: TGCAGCGTTGTGGGCAGGGCGAACACTGAAGCTTTCTTT.

CDR3 DNA sequence: TGTGCCAGTAGCCCGACAGGGGTATACGAGCAGTACTTC. Encoded protein: CASSPTGVYEQYF. The chain uses TRBV19 and TRBJ2-7, with 8 bases aligning to TRBD1. The CDR3 loop spans 13 amino acids. The germline CDR1 and CDR2 sequences are LNHDA and SQIVND (reference sequence). J lost 4 bases, V lost 6 bases, and 5 bases had no gene match.

There are a few counts of this clone. The chain is built from TRBV6-6 and TRBJ1-2, with a possible D match to TRBD1 (5 bases). Between the trimmed V and J ends, which lost 1 base and 2 bases, there was a span of 8 bases. In germline, CDR1 is MNHNY, CDR2 SVGAGI (reference sequence). The CDR3 consists of 14 residues. The DNA for the CDR3 is TGTGCCAGCAGTTACTGGGGGGACAACTATGGCTACACCTTC. Its protein is CASSYWGDNYGYTF.

The chain employs TRBV30 and TRBJ2-3; D is ambiguous. Trimming took off 3 bases at V and 5 bases at J, with 6 bases between the two ends. CDR1 GTSNPN and CDR2 SVGIG come from the germline V gene (reference sequence). The CDR3 runs to 11 residues. CDR3 in DNA: TGTGCCTGGAGGGTGGGAGATACGCAGTATTTT. Its protein is CAWRVGDTQYF.

This sequence joins TRBV7-6 and TRBJ1-5; D gene unclear. Trimming took 3 bases from V and 3 from J, leaving 12 bases between them. The CDR3 has 15 residues. The germline V gene encodes CDR1 SGHVS and CDR2 FNYEAQ. CDR3 loop: CASSLTDAPNQPQHF. The CDR3 DNA follows: TGTGCCAGCAGCTTGACCGACGCACCCAATCAGCCCCAGCATTTT. Full variable domain (missing parts from reference TRBV7-6 and TRBJ1-5): GAGVSQSPRYKVTKRGQDVALRCDPISGHVSLYWYRQALGQGPEFLTYFNYEAQQDKSGLPNDRFSAERPEGSISTLTIQRTEQRDSAMYRCASSLTDAPNQPQHFGDGTRLSIL.

The chain joins TRBV6-5 to TRBJ2-1; 8 bases match TRBD1. V shed 6 bases and J 6 bases; nucleotides not matched to a gene: 10. CDR1 MNHEY and CDR2 SVGAGI come from the germline V gene. There are 15 residues in the CDR3. This chain's CDR3 is CASSKTTGVRNEQFF. The CDR3 DNA is TGTGCCAGCAGCAAAACGACAGGGGTACGCAATGAGCAGTTCTTC.

The chain uses TRBV11-2 and TRBJ1-4; the D is unclear. Germline-derived CDR1 and CDR2 are SGHAT and FQNNGV. The CDR3 has 14 amino acids. Deletions cut 7 bases from V and 0 bases from J, with 9 bases between. CDR3 nucleotide sequence: TGTGCCAGCACCCCCTTGTCAACTAATGAAAAACTGTTTTTT. It codes for CASTPLSTNEKLFF. The complete variable domain, with remaining parts taken from reference TRBV11-2 and TRBJ1-4, reads EAGVAQSPRYKIIEKRQSVAFWCNPISGHATLYWYQQILGQGPKLLIQFQNNGVVDDSQLPKDRFSAERLKGVDSTLKIQPAKLEDSAVYLCASTPLSTNEKLFFGSGTQLSVL.

V is TRBV6-5 and J is TRBJ2-4, with TRBD1 matching 7 bases. The junction had 6 bases not matched to a gene; V was cut back by 4 bases and J by 0 bases. This CDR3 comprises 16 residues. The germline V gene has CDR1 MNHEY and CDR2 SVGAGI. The CDR3 reads CASSSTGFLAKNIQYF. DNA for the CDR3: TGTGCCAGCAGTTCGACAGGGTTTTTAGCCAAAAACATTCAGTACTTC.

This clone was observed a few times. The chain is built from TRBV10-2 and TRBJ1-5; no clear D. The CDR3 is made up of 13 amino acids. With 6 bases removed from V and 5 bases from J, the gap between germline ends came to 11 bases. The germline V gene has CDR1 WSHSY and CDR2 SAAADI. CDR3 nucleotides: TGCGCCAGCAGGAGCTCGTGGGATCAGCCCCAGCATTTT. It specifies CASRSSWDQPQHF.

This clone turned up a few times. The rearrangement joins TRBV28 to TRBJ1-5; D gene ambiguous. Trimming pared 1 base from V and 6 bases from J, leaving 4 bases between. This CDR3 has 12 residues. Per germline, CDR1 MDHEN and CDR2 SYDVKM. CDR3 residues: CASSLSTQPQHF. CDR3 DNA: TGTGCCAGCAGTTTATCGACTCAGCCCCAGCATTTT.

V and J are TRBV6-5 and TRBJ2-7; the match to TRBD1 covers 9 bases. The CDR3 has 14 amino acids. The germline CDR1 and CDR2 sequences are MNHEY and SVGAGI. Trimming cost V 5 bases and J 3 bases; bases outside gene matches: 5. The CDR3 region is CASSRNRGLYEQYF. The CDR3 DNA follows: TGTGCCAGCAGTCGCAACAGGGGGCTCTACGAGCAGTACTTC.

This clone was seen a single time. The rearrangement joins TRBV10-3 to TRBJ1-2, with D uncertain. Germline loops: CDR1 ENHRY, CDR2 SYGVKD. V lost 3 bases and J 8 bases, leaving 16 bases between the germline ends. The CDR3 is 14 residues long. CDR3 loop: CAISDRQELFGYTF. DNA for the CDR3: TGTGCCATCAGTGACAGGCAGGAGTTATTCGGCTACACCTTC.

The chain uses TRBV27 and TRBJ1-1, with D uncertain. The CDR3 is made up of 13 amino acids. Trimming stripped 6 bases from V and 3 bases from J, with 11 bases between. Germline V gives CDR1 MNHEY, CDR2 SMNVEV (reference sequence). As DNA, the CDR3 is TGTGCCAGCAGCCCCGGGCCCTACACTGAAGCTTTCTTT. Translation: CASSPGPYTEAFF.

The chain couples TRBV29-1 to TRBJ2-1; D possibly corresponds to TRBD1 (6 bases). Germline CDR1 reads SQVTM; CDR2 reads ANQGSEA. The V end was cut by 7 bases, the J end by 0 bases, with 7 bases between. The CDR3 length is 12 residues. The DNA for the CDR3 is TGCAGCGCCAGGGGCTCCTACAATGAGCAGTTCTTC. Amino acids: CSARGSYNEQFF.

This chain connects TRBV15 to TRBJ2-7; 7 nucleotides match TRBD1. The CDR3 covers 16 residues. V was clipped by 0 bases and J by 6 bases; unmatched bases: 11. Germline V gene sequence: CDR1 LNHNV, CDR2 YYDKDF (reference sequence). In DNA form, the CDR3 reads TGTGCCACCAGCAGAGATTGGCGGCAGGGGGTTGGCGAGCAGTACTTC. Its translation: CATSRDWRQGVGEQYF.

The rearrangement links TRBV11-2 to TRBJ2-7, with 7 positions matching TRBD1. Germline CDR1 SGHAT, CDR2 FQNNGV. J was trimmed by 2 bases and V by 5 bases; bases with no gene match: 3. The CDR3 is 13 amino acids. CDR3: CASSLGTAYEQYF. The CDR3 bases are TGTGCCAGCAGCCTCGGGACAGCCTACGAGCAGTACTTC.